The present T cell receptor (beta chain) was sequenced within a study of Tregs in tolerant kidney transplant recipients. Study observations and caveats: Validation in larger populations is needed because few patients were studied.

CDR1 is MGHRA, CDR2 YSYEKL, per germline. V gave up 7 bases and J gave up 4 bases, with 25 bases separating them. The CDR3 sequence is 17 residues long. Data came from immunoSEQ multiplex PCR; TCRdb stores just in-frame clones and leaves some out. The profile covers under 100,000 clones, with 85% to 95% appearing a single time and 4.5% to 5% taken by the ten largest. Comments on this clone: Its antigen is undetermined.

The rearrangement joins TRBV4-1 to TRBJ1-1; D is possibly TRBD1 (5 bases). Sequencing input: CD8+ T cells from blood. The TCR comes from a human donor in good health. CDR3 region: CASTPQEGPPLFTEAFF. As DNA, the CDR3 is TGCGCCAGCACCCCTCAAGAGGGGCCCCCTTTGTTCACTGAAGCTTTCTTT.